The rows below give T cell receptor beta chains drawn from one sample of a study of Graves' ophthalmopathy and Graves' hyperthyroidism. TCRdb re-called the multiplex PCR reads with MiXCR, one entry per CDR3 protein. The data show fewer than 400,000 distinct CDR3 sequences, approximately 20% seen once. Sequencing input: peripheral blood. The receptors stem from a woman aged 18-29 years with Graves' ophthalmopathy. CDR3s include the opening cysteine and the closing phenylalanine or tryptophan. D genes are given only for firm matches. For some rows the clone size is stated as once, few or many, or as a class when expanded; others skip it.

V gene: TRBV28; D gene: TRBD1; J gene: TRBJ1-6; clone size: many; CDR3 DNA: TGTGCCAGCAGTTTGGACAGGGCGTATTCACCCCTCCACTTT; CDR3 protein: CASSLDRAYSPLHF
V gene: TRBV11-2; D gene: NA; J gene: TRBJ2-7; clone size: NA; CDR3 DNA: TGTGCCAGCAGCTTCGGGGGGCCCGCCTACGATCAGTACTTC; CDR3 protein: CASSFGGPAYDQYF
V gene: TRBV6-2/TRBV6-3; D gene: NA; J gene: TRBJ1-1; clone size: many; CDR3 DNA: TGTGCCAGCAGTTACGCTCAAAACACTGAAGCTTTCTTT; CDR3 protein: CASSYAQNTEAFF
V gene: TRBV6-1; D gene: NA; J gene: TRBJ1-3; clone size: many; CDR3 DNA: TGTGCCAGCAGTGTAGACAGATCCTCTGGAAACACCATATATTTT; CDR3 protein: CASSVDRSSGNTIYF
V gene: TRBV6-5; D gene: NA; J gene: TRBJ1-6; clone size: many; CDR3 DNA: TGTGCCAGCACGGCAGGGCACAACTCACCCCTCCACTTT; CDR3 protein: CASTAGHNSPLHF
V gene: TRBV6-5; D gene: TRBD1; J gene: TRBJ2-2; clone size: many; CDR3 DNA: TGTGCCAGCACCTTGGATAGGGGACAGGGATCTTACGGCGGGGAGCTGTTTTTT; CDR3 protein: CASTLDRGQGSYGGELFF
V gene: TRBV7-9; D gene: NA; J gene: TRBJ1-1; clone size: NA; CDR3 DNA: TGTGCCAGCAGCAATCGTGCAGGGGTAAACACTGAAGCTTTCTTT; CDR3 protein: CASSNRAGVNTEAFF
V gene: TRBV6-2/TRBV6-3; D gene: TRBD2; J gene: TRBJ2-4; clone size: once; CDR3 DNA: TGTGCCAGCAGTACCTTGACTAGCGGGAGATGGGGGCCCAAAAACATTCAGTACTTC; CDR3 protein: CASSTLTSGRWGPKNIQYF
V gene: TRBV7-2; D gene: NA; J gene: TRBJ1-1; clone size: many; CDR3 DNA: TGTGCCAGCAGCTTACCCCGGTGGAACACTGAAGCTTTCTTT; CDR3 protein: CASSLPRWNTEAFF
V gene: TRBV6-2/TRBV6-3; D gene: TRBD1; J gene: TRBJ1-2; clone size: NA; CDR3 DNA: TGTGCCAGCAGTTACCCGGGGGACAGGGGCGTCTATGGCTACACCTTC; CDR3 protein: CASSYPGDRGVYGYTF
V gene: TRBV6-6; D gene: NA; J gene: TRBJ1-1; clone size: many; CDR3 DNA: TGTGCCAGCAGTTACAGCCTAGTTCGTAACGGCGCGCAGGGGATGAACACTGAAGCTTTCTTT; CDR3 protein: CASSYSLVRNGAQGMNTEAFF
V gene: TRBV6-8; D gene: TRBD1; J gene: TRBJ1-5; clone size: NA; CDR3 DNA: TGTGCCAACCCGACAGGGTGGGGGCCCCAGCATTTT; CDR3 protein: CANPTGWGPQHF
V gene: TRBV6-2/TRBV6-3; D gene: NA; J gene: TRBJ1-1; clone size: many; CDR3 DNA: TGTGCCACCTCTGACATAATTCCAGGGAGTTCAGCTTTCTTT; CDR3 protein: CATSDIIPGSSAFF
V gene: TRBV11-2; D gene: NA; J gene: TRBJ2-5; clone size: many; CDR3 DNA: TGTGCCAGCAGCCCGAGGCGGCAACAAGAGACCCAGTACTTC; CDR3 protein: CASSPRRQQETQYF
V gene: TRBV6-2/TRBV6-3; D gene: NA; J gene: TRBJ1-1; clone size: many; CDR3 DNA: TGTGCCAGCAGTTTGTCCCGGGACATTATGATGAACACTGAAGCTTTCTTT; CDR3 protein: CASSLSRDIMMNTEAFF
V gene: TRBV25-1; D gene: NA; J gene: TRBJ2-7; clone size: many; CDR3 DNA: TGTGCCAGCAGTGAAGGGGAGCAGTACTTC; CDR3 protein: CASSEGEQYF
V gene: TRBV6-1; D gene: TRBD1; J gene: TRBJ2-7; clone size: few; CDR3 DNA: TGTGCCAGCAGCCACGGACAGGTGAAGATCGAGCAGTACTTC; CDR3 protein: CASSHGQVKIEQYF
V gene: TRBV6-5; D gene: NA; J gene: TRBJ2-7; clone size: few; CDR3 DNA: TGTGCCAGCAGTTACTCCCGGTGGGCTACCTACGAGCAGTACTTC; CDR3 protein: CASSYSRWATYEQYF
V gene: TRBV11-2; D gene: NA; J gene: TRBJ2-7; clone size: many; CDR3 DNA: TGTGCCAGCAGCTCGACCGCAGGGAGGCACGAGCAGTACTTC; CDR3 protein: CASSSTAGRHEQYF
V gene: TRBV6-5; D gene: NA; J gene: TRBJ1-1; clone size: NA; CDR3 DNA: TGTGCCAGCAGTTACGGGGGGGATAAAGCTTTCTTT; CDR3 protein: CASSYGGDKAFF
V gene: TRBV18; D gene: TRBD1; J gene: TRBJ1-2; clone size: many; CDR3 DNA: TGTGCCAGCTCACCTACCCCGGGACAGGAGCATGGCTACACCTTC; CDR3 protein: CASSPTPGQEHGYTF
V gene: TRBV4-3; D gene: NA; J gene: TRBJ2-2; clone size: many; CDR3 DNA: TGCGCCAGCGGAGGACTGGCCAACCCACCGAACACCGGGGAGCTGTTTTTT; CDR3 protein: CASGGLANPPNTGELFF
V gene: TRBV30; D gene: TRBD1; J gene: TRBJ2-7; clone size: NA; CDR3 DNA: TGTGCCTGCCTGGGACAGGGGGTCGAGCAGTACTTC; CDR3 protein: CACLGQGVEQYF
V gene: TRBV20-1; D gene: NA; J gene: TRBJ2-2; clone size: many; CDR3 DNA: TGCAGTGCCTTGGATGGGACGTTCCGAAACACCGGGGAGCTGTTTTTT; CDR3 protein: CSALDGTFRNTGELFF
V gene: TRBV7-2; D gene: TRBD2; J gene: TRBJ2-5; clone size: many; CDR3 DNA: TGTGCCAGCACCTACGTCGGGGGGGGGAGGCAAGAGACCCAGTACTTC; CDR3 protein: CASTYVGGGRQETQYF
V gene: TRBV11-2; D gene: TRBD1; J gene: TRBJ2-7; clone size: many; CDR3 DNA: TGTGCCAGCAGCTTAGTCAAGGGACAGGGGGCCTACGAGCAGTACTTC; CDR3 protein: CASSLVKGQGAYEQYF
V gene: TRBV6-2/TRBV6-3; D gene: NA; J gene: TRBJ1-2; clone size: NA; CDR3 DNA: TGTGCCAGCAGTTACAAGTTTCGGTACCAGGCCTATGGCTACACCTTC; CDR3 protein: CASSYKFRYQAYGYTF
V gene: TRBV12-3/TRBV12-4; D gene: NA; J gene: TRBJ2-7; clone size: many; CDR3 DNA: TGTGCCAGCAGTCCCCTGTTGAGGGAGCCCTACGAGCAGTACTTC; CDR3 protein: CASSPLLREPYEQYF
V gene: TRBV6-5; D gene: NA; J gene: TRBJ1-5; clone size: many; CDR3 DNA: TGTGCCAGCAGTTCCCATTCCGGCAATCAGCCCCAGCATTTT; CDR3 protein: CASSSHSGNQPQHF
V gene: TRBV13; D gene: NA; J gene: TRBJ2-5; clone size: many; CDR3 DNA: TGTGCCAGCAGCCCCCGGGCTAACCAAGAGACCCAGTACTTC; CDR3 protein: CASSPRANQETQYF
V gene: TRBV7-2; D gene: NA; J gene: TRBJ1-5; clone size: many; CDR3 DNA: TGTGCCAGCAGCTGGGGGCATTATAGCAATCAGCCCCAGCATTTT; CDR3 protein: CASSWGHYSNQPQHF
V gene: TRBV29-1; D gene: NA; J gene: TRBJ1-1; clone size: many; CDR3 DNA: TGCAGCGTTGAATGGCTGGGGGCTGCTTTCTTT; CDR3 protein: CSVEWLGAAFF
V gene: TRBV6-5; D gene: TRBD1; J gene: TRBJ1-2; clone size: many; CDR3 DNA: TGTGCCAGCAGTTACTCTAAGGGACAGGGAGGTTATGGCTACACCTTC; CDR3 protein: CASSYSKGQGGYGYTF
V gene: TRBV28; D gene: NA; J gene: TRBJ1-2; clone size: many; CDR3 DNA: TGTGCCAGCAGTGGCATAAATTCCCATGGCTACACCTTC; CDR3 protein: CASSGINSHGYTF
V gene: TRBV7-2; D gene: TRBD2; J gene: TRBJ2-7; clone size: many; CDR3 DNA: TGTGCCAGCAGCCGGACTAGCGGGAGTATGTACGAGCAGTACTTC; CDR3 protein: CASSRTSGSMYEQYF
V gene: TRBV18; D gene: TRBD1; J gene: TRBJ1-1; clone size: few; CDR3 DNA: TGTGCCAGCTCGCTGACAGGGGGTAAGGCTGAAGCTTTCTTT; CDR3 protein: CASSLTGGKAEAFF
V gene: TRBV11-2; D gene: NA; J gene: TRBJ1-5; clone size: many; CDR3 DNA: TGTGCCAGCAGCTTAGTGGGGGGGCAGGGCGTTCTAAATCAGCCCCAGCATTTT; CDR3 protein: CASSLVGGQGVLNQPQHF
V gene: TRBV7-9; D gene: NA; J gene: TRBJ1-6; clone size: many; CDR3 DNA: TGTGCCAGCAGCTCGGACCCGGGAGGGAAATCACCCCTCCACTTT; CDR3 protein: CASSSDPGGKSPLHF
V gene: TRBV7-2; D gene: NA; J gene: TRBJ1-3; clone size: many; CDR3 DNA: TGTGCCAGCAGCTGGGACATCTCTGGAAACACCATATATTTT; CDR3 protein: CASSWDISGNTIYF
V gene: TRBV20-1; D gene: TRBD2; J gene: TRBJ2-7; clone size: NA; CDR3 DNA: TGCAGTGCCCGAGGACTAGCGGGAGCCTACGAGCAGTACTTC; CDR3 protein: CSARGLAGAYEQYF
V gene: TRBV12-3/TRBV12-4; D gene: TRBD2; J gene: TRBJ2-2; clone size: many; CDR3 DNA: TGTGCCAGCAGAGGGACTAGCGGGGGGAGCGGGGAGCTGTTTTTT; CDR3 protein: CASRGTSGGSGELFF
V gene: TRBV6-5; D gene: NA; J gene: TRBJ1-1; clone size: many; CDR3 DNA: TGTGCCAGCAGTTGGCGCAGACCGAACACTGAAGCTTTCTTT; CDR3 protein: CASSWRRPNTEAFF